This T cell receptor (beta chain) was found in a study of CD8 T cells in ankylosing spondylitis. Study-wide findings and caveats: Disease-linked clones were reportedly significantly enriched in matched ankylosing spondylitis synovial fluid. A motif in TCR beta, a set of under 10 highly homologous variants, appeared characteristic of ankylosing spondylitis blood.

The CDR3 totals 20 residues. Germline CDR1 reads MNHEY; CDR2 reads SVGEGT. The V gene end was trimmed by 0 bases and the J gene end by 5 bases; junction bases not matched to a gene: 16. This clonotype occurred many times. Its matching antigen is unknown. TCR beta libraries were made by quantitative 5'-RACE with molecular barcodes. Using its own MiXCR run on the 5' RACE reads, TCRdb lists one record per CDR3 protein. The data hold 100,000 to 150,000 distinct CDR3 sequences, with approximately 10% observed a single time. The TCR sequence derives from a female donor with ankylosing spondylitis or in good health (not recorded which). J is TRBJ2-1 and V is TRBV6-2 or TRBV6-3; 10 bases agree with TRBD2. The source material was blood, either unsorted or a sorted T cell fraction (not recorded which). CDR3 sequence: CASSYSLQREGLRGHNEQFF. In nucleotides, the CDR3 is TGTGCCAGCAGTTACTCGTTGCAGCGGGAGGGCCTTAGGGGACACAATGAGCAGTTCTTC.